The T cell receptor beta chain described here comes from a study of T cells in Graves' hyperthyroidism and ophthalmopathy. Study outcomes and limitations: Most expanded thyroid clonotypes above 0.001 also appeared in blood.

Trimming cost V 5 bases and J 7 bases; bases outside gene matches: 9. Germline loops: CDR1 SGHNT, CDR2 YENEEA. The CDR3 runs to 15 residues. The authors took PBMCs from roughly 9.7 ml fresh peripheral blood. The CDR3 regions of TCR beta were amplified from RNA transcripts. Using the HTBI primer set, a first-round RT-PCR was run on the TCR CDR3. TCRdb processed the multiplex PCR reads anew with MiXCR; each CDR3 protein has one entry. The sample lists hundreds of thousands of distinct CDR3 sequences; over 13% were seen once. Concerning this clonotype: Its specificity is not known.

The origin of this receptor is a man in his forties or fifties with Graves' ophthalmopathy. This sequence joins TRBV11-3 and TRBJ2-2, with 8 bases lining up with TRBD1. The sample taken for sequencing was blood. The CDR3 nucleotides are TGTGCCAGCAGCGGAAAGACAGGGGCGGGCGGGGAGCTGTTTTTT. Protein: CASSGKTGAGGELFF.